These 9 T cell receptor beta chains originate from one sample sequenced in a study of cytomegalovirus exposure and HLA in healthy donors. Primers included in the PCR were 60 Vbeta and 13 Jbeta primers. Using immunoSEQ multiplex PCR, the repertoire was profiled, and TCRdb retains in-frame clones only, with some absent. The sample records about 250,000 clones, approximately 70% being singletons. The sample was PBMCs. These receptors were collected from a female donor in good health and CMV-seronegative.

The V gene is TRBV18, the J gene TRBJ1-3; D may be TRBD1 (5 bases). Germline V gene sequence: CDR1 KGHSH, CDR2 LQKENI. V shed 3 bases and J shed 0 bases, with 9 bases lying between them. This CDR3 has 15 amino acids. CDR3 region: CASSPYDSSGNTIYF. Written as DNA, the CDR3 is TGTGCCAGCTCACCGTACGACAGCTCTGGAAACACCATATATTTT.

The CDR3: CASSAGTGLYEQYF. The CDR3, as DNA: TGTGCCAGCAGTGCCGGGACAGGCTTATACGAGCAGTACTTC. The chain couples TRBV27 to TRBJ2-7; 8 bases are a match to TRBD1. The CDR3 extends over 14 amino acids. J lost 4 bases, V lost 5 bases, and 7 bases had no gene match. Germline loops: CDR1 MNHEY, CDR2 SMNVEV (reference sequence).

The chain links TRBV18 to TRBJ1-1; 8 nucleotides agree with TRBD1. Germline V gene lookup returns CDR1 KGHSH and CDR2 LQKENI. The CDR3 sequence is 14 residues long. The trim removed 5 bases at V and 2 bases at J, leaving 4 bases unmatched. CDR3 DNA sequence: TGTGCCAGCTCAATAGACAGGGGAAACACTGAAGCTTTCTTT. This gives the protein CASSIDRGNTEAFF.

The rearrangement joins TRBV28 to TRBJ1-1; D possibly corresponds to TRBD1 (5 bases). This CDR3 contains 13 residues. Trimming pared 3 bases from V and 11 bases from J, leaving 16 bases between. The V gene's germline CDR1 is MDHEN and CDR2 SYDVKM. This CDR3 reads CASSFRATLRAFF. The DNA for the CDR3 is TGTGCCAGCAGTTTCAGGGCCACGTTGCGGGCTTTCTTT. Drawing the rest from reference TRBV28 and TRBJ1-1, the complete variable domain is DVKVTQSSRYLVKRTGEKVFLECVQDMDHENMFWYRQDPGLGLRLIYFSYDVKMKEKGDIPEGYSVSREKKERFSLILESASTNQTSMYLCASSFRATLRAFFGQGTRLTVV.

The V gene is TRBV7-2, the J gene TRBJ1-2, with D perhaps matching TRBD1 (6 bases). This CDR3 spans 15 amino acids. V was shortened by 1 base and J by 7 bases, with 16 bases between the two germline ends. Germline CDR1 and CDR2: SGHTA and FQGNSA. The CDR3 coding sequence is TGTGCCAGCAGCTTAGAAGGCCTAGGGGGAAGTGGCTACACCTTC. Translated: CASSLEGLGGSGYTF.

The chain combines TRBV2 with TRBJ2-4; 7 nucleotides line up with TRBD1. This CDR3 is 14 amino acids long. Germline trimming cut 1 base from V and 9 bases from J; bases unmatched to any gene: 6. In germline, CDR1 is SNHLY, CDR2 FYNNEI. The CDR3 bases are TGTGCCAGCAGTGAAGATCCCAGGGGGACCATTCAGTACTTC. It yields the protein CASSEDPRGTIQYF. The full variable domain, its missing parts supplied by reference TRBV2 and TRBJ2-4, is EPEVTQTPSHQVTQMGQEVILRCVPISNHLYFYWYRQILGQKVEFLVSFYNNEISEKSEIFDDQFSVERPDGSNFTLKIRSTKLEDSAMYFCASSEDPRGTIQYFGAGTRLSVL.

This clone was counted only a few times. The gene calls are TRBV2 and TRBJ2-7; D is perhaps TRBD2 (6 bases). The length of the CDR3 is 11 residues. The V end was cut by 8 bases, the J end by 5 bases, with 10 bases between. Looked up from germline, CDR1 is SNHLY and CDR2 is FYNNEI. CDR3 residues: CASGGIHEQYF. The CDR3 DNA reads TGTGCCAGCGGGGGGATCCACGAGCAGTACTTC.

The CDR3 DNA reads as TGCGCCAGCATACATAAGGGGCCTAACGAGCAGTACTTC. Its protein product is CASIHKGPNEQYF. V gene TRBV10-2 combines with J gene TRBJ2-5; possible D gene TRBD1, 5 bases. The DNA end is more similar to TRBJ2-7, so the J call may be wrong. Germline CDR1 reads WSHSY; CDR2 reads SAAADI. The CDR3 totals 13 residues.

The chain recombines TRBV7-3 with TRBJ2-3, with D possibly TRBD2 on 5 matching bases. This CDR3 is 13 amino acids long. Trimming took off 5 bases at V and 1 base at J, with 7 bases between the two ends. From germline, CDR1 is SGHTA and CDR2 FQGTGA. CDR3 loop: CASSKAGTDTQYF. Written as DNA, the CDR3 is TGTGCCAGCAGCAAAGCGGGCACAGATACGCAGTATTTT. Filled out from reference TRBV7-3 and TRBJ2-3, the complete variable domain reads GAGVSQTPSNKVTEKGKYVELRCDPISGHTALYWYRQSLGQGPEFLIYFQGTGAADDSGLPNDRFFAVRPEGSVSTLKIQRTERGDSAVYLCASSKAGTDTQYFGPGTRLTVL.